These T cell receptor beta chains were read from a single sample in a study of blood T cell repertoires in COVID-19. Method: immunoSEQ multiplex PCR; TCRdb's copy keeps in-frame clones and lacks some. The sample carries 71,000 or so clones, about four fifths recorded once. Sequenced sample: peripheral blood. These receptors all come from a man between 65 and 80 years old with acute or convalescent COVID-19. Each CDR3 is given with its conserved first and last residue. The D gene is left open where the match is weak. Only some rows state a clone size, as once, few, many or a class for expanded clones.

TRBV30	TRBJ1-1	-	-	TGTGCCTGGAGTATCAATTTGAACACTGAAGCTTTCTTT	CAWSINLNTEAFF
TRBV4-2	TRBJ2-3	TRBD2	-	TGTGCCAGCAGCCGAGCGGGGCCTAGCACAGATACGCAGTATTTT	CASSRAGPSTDTQYF
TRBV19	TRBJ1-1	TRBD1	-	TGTGCCAGTAGTAACGAGGGGGCGATTACTGAAGCTTTCTTT	CASSNEGAITEAFF
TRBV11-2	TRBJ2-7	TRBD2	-	TGTGCCAGCACTCAGAGGCTAGCGGGCTACGAGCAGTACTTC	CASTQRLAGYEQYF
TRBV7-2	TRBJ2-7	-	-	TGTGCCAGCAGCCCCACCGGGACTTGGTACTACGAGCAGTACTTC	CASSPTGTWYYEQYF
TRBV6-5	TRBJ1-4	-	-	TGTGCCAGCAGGGACCCCCTGGAGGGGGAAAAACTGTTTTTT	CASRDPLEGEKLFF
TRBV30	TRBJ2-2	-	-	TGTGCCTGTATAATCAGGGGTCACGGGGAGCTGTTTTTT	CACIIRGHGELFF
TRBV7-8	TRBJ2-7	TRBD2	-	TGTGCCAGCAGCCCAGGACTAGCGGGCTACGAGCAGTACTTC	CASSPGLAGYEQYF
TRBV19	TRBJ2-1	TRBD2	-	TGTGCCAGTAGTTTAGCGGGAGGGCCCAAGGAGCAGTTCTTC	CASSLAGGPKEQFF
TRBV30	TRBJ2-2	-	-	TGTGCCTGGAGTGTACGCAGCGGAGCGAACACCGGGGAGCTGTTTTTT	CAWSVRSGANTGELFF
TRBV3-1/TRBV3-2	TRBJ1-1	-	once	TGTGCCAGCAGCCAAGGGGCAGGATTCGTCACTGAAGCTTTCTTT	CASSQGAGFVTEAFF
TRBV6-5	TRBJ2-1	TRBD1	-	TGTGCCAGCAGATCGGACAGGGGATCCTACAATGAGCAGTTCTTC	CASRSDRGSYNEQFF
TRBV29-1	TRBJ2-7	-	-	TGCAGCGCCCGGAGTGTCGCCCAGGGGGAGCAGTACTTC	CSARSVAQGEQYF
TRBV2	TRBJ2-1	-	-	TGTGCCAGCAGTGAGAGAATTGAGCAGTTCTTC	CASSERIEQFF
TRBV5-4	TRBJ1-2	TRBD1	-	TGTGCCAGCAGCAGAGACAGGGGCGGCTACACCTTC	CASSRDRGGYTF
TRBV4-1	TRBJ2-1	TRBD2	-	TGCGCCAGCAGCCCCTCCTGGACTAGCGGGAGAGTAGATGAGCAGTTCTTC	CASSPSWTSGRVDEQFF
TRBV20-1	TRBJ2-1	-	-	TGCAGTGCCCCGGGGTTCAATGAGCAGTTCTTC	CSAPGFNEQFF
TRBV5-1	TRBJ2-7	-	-	TGCGCCAGCAGCCTGTCAAGGGGGGCTAGCGGAAACGAGCAGTACTTC	CASSLSRGASGNEQYF
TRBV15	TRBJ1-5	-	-	TGTGCCACCAGCAGAGTTTGGGGGGTTCGGGGCAATCAGCCCCAGCATTTT	CATSRVWGVRGNQPQHF
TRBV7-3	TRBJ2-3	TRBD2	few	TGTGCCAGCAGCCGATTTGGACTAGCGGGAGGGCCAGGCACAGATACGCAGTATTTT	CASSRFGLAGGPGTDTQYF
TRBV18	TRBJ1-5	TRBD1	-	TGTGCCAGCTCGCGGACAGGGGAGATCCATCAGCCCCAGCATTTT	CASSRTGEIHQPQHF
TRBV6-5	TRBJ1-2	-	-	TGTGCCAGCAGCCCAGGGGTCTATGGCTACACCTTC	CASSPGVYGYTF
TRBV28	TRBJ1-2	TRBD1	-	TGTGCCAGCAGGTCGCAACCGGGACAGGGATTTGGCTACACCTTC	CASRSQPGQGFGYTF
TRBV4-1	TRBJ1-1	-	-	TGCGCCAGCAGCCAAGTTGGGCAGGCCGCGTTGAACACTGAAGCTTTCTTT	CASSQVGQAALNTEAFF
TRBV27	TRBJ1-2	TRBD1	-	TGTGCCAGCAGTCAGACAGGGGGCCGTTATGGCTACACCTTC	CASSQTGGRYGYTF
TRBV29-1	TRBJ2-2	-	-	TGCAGCGCGACAGGGAACACCGGGGAGCTGTTTTTT	CSATGNTGELFF
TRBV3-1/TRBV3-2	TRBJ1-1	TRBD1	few	TGTGCCAGCAGCCGACAGGGGCTGCCCACTGAAGCTTTCTTT	CASSRQGLPTEAFF
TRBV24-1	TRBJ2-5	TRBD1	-	TGTGCCACCAGTGACCCAGGGGGTAGAGAGACCCAGTACTTC	CATSDPGGRETQYF
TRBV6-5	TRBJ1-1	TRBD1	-	TGTGCCAGCAGTAAGAAACAGGGGGCTGAAGCTTTCTTT	CASSKKQGAEAFF
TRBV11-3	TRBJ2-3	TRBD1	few	TGTGCCAGCAGCTTATACAGGGGGGATACGCAGTATTTT	CASSLYRGDTQYF
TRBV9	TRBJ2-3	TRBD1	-	TGTGCCAGCAGCGTAGGGACAGGCCGGCGAACAGATACGCAGTATTTT	CASSVGTGRRTDTQYF
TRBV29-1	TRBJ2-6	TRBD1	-	TGCAGCGTTGAAGAAAGTGCCAGGGGGTGGTCTGGGGCCAACGTCCTGACTTTC	CSVEESARGWSGANVLTF
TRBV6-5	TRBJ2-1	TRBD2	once	TGTGCCAGCATGGTAGCGGGAGGGCCGGGCAATGAGCAGTTCTTC	CASMVAGGPGNEQFF
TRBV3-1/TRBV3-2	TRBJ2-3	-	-	TGTGCCAGCAGCCAAGAAGTTACTCTAGTCCCCTCTACGCAGTATTTT	CASSQEVTLVPSTQYF
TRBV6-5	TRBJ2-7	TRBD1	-	TGTGCCAGCAGTTACGGGGGGACAGGCGGCTACGAGCAGTACTTC	CASSYGGTGGYEQYF
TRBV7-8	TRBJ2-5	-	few	TGTGCCAGCAGCTTACTAGACCATCCCCAAGAGACCCAGTACTTC	CASSLLDHPQETQYF
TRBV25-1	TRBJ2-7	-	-	TGTGCCAGCAGTATCGGGGCGGGGAGTAGCGAGCAGTACTTC	CASSIGAGSSEQYF
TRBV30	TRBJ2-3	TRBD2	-	TGTGCCTGGAGCCCGGGACTAACCACAGATACGCAGTATTTT	CAWSPGLTTDTQYF
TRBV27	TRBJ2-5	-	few	TGTGCCAGCAGTTTATCTCGACAGGTACAAGAGACCCAGTACTTC	CASSLSRQVQETQYF
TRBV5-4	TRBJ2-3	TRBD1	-	TGTGCCAGCAGCTTGGGACAGGGATGGGGCACAGATACGCAGTATTTT	CASSLGQGWGTDTQYF
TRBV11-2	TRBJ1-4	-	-	TGTGCCAGCAGCGGTAGAAACAGCCAAGATAATGAAAAACTGTTTTTT	CASSGRNSQDNEKLFF
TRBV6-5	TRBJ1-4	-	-	TGTGCCAGCAGTCGTCAGGGAAACGAAAAACTGTTTTTT	CASSRQGNEKLFF
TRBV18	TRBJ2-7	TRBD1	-	TGTGCCAGCTCACCACCGGGGACAGGGGGCCACGAGCAGTACTTC	CASSPPGTGGHEQYF
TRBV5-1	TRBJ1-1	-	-	TGCGCCAGCAGCTTGGCCACGGGTATAGCGAACACTGAAGCTTTCTTT	CASSLATGIANTEAFF
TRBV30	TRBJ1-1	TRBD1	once	TGTGCCTGGAGGGGACAGGGGGGGACTGAAGCTTTCTTT	CAWRGQGGTEAFF
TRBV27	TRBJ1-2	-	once	TGTGCCAGCAGTTTTCCCGGGGGTGGCTACACCTTC	CASSFPGGGYTF
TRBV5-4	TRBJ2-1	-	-	TGTGCCAGCAGCTTGTTTGACAGAAACTACAATGAGCAGTTCTTC	CASSLFDRNYNEQFF